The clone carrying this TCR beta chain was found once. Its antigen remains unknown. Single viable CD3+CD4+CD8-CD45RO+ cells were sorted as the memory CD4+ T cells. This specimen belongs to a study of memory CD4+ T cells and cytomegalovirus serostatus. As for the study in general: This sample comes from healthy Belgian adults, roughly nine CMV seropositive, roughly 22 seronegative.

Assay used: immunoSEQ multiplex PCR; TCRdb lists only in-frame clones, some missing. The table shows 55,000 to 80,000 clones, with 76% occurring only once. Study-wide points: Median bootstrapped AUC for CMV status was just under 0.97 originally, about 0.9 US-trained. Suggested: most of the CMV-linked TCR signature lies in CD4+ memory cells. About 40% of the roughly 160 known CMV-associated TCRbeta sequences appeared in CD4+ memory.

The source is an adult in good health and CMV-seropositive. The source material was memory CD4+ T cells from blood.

CDR3 DNA sequence: TGTGCCAGCAGCTTACGCGCCGGTACCTACAATGAGCAGTTCTTC. This sequence encodes CASSLRAGTYNEQFF. V and J are TRBV7-9 and TRBJ2-1; D is uncertain. The CDR3 consists of 15 residues. The germline gives CDR1 SEHNR, CDR2 FQNEAQ (reference sequence). V gave up 2 bases and J gave up 2 bases, with 10 bases separating them.